This T cell receptor beta chain was recorded in a study of cytomegalovirus exposure and HLA in healthy donors. Overall study: The study placed 70% to 85% of its approximately 360 genotyped donors in the Caucasian-associated ancestry cluster. General study results and limits: Exclusion applied to some V segments, including TRBV6-2 and TRBV6-3, as they were indistinguishable.

The V gene end was trimmed by 2 bases and the J gene end by 3 bases; junction bases not matched to a gene: 2. The CDR3 loop spans 14 amino acids. Germline CDR1 SGHNT, CDR2 YYREEE (reference sequence). The PCR contained 60 Vbeta and 13 Jbeta primers. Assay: immunoSEQ multiplex PCR; the TCRdb copy retains only in-frame clones and omits some. The sample holds some 150,000 clones, around 79% seen once. As for this clone: Its antigen is as yet unknown.

The donors gave bone marrow, and they were healthy. The V gene is TRBV5-4, the J gene TRBJ2-5; 9 nucleotides align to TRBD2. Input material: PBMCs. The origin of this receptor is a man aged 40-49 years in good health and CMV-seronegative. The CDR3 coding sequence is TGTGCCAGCAGCTTACCTAGCGGGGAAGAGACCCAGTACTTC. Amino acid sequence: CASSLPSGEETQYF.